This passage covers 19 T cell receptor beta chains from one sample sequenced in a study of T cell responses to AZD1222 COVID-19 vaccine. Assay: immunoSEQ multiplex PCR; the TCRdb copy retains only in-frame clones and omits some. The table lists 110,000 to 150,000 clones, approximately 92% of them singletons. Sequences were derived from peripheral blood, sampled on day 0 of AZD1222 vaccination. The source is an adult in good health.

This clone occurred a few times. CDR3 protein: CAISSREGGKETQYF. The CDR3 coding sequence is TGTGCCATCAGTAGTCGGGAGGGAGGGAAAGAGACCCAGTACTTC. The V call is TRBV10-3, the J call TRBJ2-5; 8 bases are a match to TRBD2. The J segment lost 3 bases and the V segment lost 5 bases, leaving 8 bases of the junction unmatched. Germline V lookup: CDR1 ENHRY, CDR2 SYGVKD. The CDR3 is 15 amino acids.

The rearrangement joins TRBV5-8 to TRBJ1-1; D is uncertain. CDR1 is SGHTS, CDR2 YDEGEE, per germline. This CDR3 spans 16 amino acids. The V and J ends lost 4 bases and 0 bases respectively, with 16 bases between them. CDR3 nucleotides: TGTGCCAGCAGCCCCTTTTTTGGCCCCCTGAACACTGAAGCTTTCTTT. It encodes CASSPFFGPLNTEAFF.

This sequence joins TRBV7-9 and TRBJ1-4; 9 nucleotides align to TRBD1. CDR3 length equals 16 residues. Germline CDR1 SEHNR, CDR2 FQNEAQ (reference sequence). V shed 4 bases and J 7 bases; nucleotides not matched to a gene: 10. The CDR3 region has the DNA TGTGCCAGCAGCTCAAAATCGACAGGGGGGATTGAAAAACTGTTTTTT. As protein: CASSSKSTGGIEKLFF.

V gene TRBV5-6 combines with J gene TRBJ1-5; TRBD1 agrees at 7 bases. The J segment lost 2 bases and the V segment lost 5 bases, leaving 4 bases of the junction unmatched. This CDR3 has 14 residues. From germline, CDR1 is SGHDT and CDR2 YYEEEE. CDR3 amino acids: CASSRQGGNQPQHF. CDR3 sequence (DNA): TGTGCCAGCAGTCGACAGGGCGGCAATCAGCCCCAGCATTTT.

This clone was seen only once. The chain joins TRBV25-1 to TRBJ2-1; TRBD2 is a possible D gene (5 bases). Germline-derived CDR1 and CDR2 are MGHDK and SYGVNS. Trimming removed 3 bases at V and 4 bases at J, with 13 bases between. The CDR3 spans 15 residues. The CDR3: CASSDTLGVYNEQFF. The CDR3 DNA is TGTGCCAGCAGTGACACCCTCGGGGTATACAATGAGCAGTTCTTC.

The V gene is TRBV5-6, the J gene TRBJ2-6; D remains unclear. This CDR3 contains 16 residues. V lost 4 bases and J lost 3, with 14 bases in between. Germline V gene data show CDR1 as SGHDT and CDR2 as YYEEEE. The CDR3 DNA reads as TGTGCCAGCAGCCGGTTTTCAGGTAATGGGGCCAACGTCCTGACTTTC. Its translation: CASSRFSGNGANVLTF.

V usage is TRBV18 and J usage is TRBJ2-7, with a possible D match to TRBD2 (7 bases). CDR3 length: 16 residues. V shed 6 bases and J shed 0 bases, with 18 bases lying between them. Germline V lookup: CDR1 KGHSH, CDR2 LQKENI. CDR3 DNA sequence: TGTGCCAGCTCCCCCAGTGGGGGGGGCCTCTCCTACGAGCAGTACTTC. Translating gives CASSPSGGGLSYEQYF.

The chain employs TRBV7-2 and TRBJ1-2, with no clear D. Trimming took 0 bases from V and 7 from J, leaving 12 bases between them. Germline assignment: CDR1 SGHTA and CDR2 FQGNSA. The CDR3 runs to 14 residues. The CDR3 bases are TGTGCCAGCAGCTTAGCGAGAAGGTCGGGTGGCTACACCTTC. The encoded protein is CASSLARRSGGYTF.

The chain employs TRBV27 and TRBJ2-1; tentatively, D is TRBD2 (5 bases). Germline CDR1 MNHEY, CDR2 SMNVEV (reference sequence). V was shortened by 8 bases and J by 9 bases, with 11 bases between the two germline ends. CDR3 size: 11 residues. CDR3 sequence: CASQTGSEQFF. The CDR3 DNA sequence: TGTGCCAGCCAAACGGGGAGTGAGCAGTTCTTC.

This clone was recorded only once. The chain uses TRBV6-6 and TRBJ1-4, with a weak D call TRBD1 (5 bases). The CDR3 consists of 17 residues. V lost 5 bases and J 0 bases, leaving 16 bases between the germline ends. Germline V CDR1 and CDR2: MNHNY, SVGAGI (reference sequence). CDR3 coding DNA: TGTGCCAGCAGTCGAATAAAGGGGCGGTCAACTAATGAAAAACTGTTTTTT. It is translated as CASSRIKGRSTNEKLFF.

J is TRBJ1-5 and V is TRBV27, with D perhaps TRBD1 (6 bases). The CDR3 totals 14 residues. Trimming took 3 bases from V and 6 from J, leaving 12 bases between them. Germline V lookup: CDR1 MNHEY, CDR2 SMNVEV (reference sequence). The CDR3 nucleotides read TGTGCCAGCAGTTTTTCGGCAGGGGTTCAGCCCCAGCATTTT. Its translation is CASSFSAGVQPQHF.

V is TRBV19 and J is TRBJ1-2; 9 bases map to TRBD1. CDR1 is LNHDA, CDR2 SQIVND, per germline (reference sequence). This CDR3 region has 16 residues. Germline trimming cut 5 bases from V and 6 bases from J; bases unmatched to any gene: 13. The CDR3 loop is CASSPTPDRGLDGYTF. DNA of the CDR3: TGTGCCAGTAGTCCAACCCCCGACAGGGGGTTAGATGGCTACACCTTC.

V and J are TRBV30 and TRBJ2-7; TRBD1 matches 9 bases. The J segment lost 3 bases and the V segment lost 4 bases, leaving 7 bases of the junction unmatched. Germline V gene sequence: CDR1 GTSNPN, CDR2 SVGIG (reference sequence). The CDR3 runs to 14 residues. The DNA of the CDR3 is TGTGCCTGGAATCCGGGACAGGGAGACTACGAGCAGTACTTC. Translating gives CAWNPGQGDYEQYF.

The rearrangement joins TRBV20-1 to TRBJ2-3; D gene ambiguous. Germline assignment: CDR1 DFQATT and CDR2 SNEGSKA (reference sequence). The CDR3 totals 11 residues. Trimming left V 3 bases short and J 6 bases short, with 7 bases between. CDR3 amino acids: CSASLGDTQYF. The CDR3 bases are TGCAGTGCTAGTCTTGGGGATACGCAGTATTTT.

The rearrangement joins TRBV4-1 to TRBJ2-7, with 7 positions matching TRBD2. V trimming: 0 bases; J trimming: 1 base; junction bases outside the gene matches: 3. Per germline, CDR1 MGHRA and CDR2 YSYEKL. This CDR3 region has 15 residues. In nucleotides, the CDR3 is TGCGCCAGCAGCCAAGACCGGACTAGATCCTACGAGCAGTACTTC. Encoded protein: CASSQDRTRSYEQYF.

The V and J genes are TRBV5-8 and TRBJ2-7; no reliable D call. The CDR3 spans 11 residues. V gave up 6 bases and J gave up 3 bases, with 7 bases separating them. Germline assignment: CDR1 SGHTS and CDR2 YDEGEE. CDR3 bases: TGTGCCAGCAAGAGTTTCTACGAGCAGTACTTC. It yields the protein CASKSFYEQYF. Together with reference TRBV5-8 and TRBJ2-7, the CDR3 gives the full variable domain: EAGVTQSPTHLIKTRGQQATLRCSPISGHTSVYWYQQALGLGLQFLLWYDEGEERNRGNFPPRFSGRQFPNYSSELNVNALELEDSALYLCASKSFYEQYFGPGTRLTVT.

The DNA of the CDR3 is TGTGCCAGTAGTATAGACAGTTGGAGGGCAGATACGCAGTATTTT. This encodes CASSIDSWRADTQYF. The V call is TRBV19, the J call TRBJ2-3; D might be TRBD2 (6 bases). Per germline, CDR1 LNHDA and CDR2 SQIVND (reference sequence). Trimming left V 0 bases short and J 4 bases short, with 11 bases between. CDR3 length: 15 residues.

This clone was detected a few times. The V call is TRBV5-8, the J call TRBJ1-1; D is ambiguous. The CDR3 is 13 amino acids. Germline assignment: CDR1 SGHTS and CDR2 YDEGEE. Trimming shortened V by 3 bases and J by 3 bases, and 9 bases separated the two germline ends. For the CDR3, the DNA is TGTGCCAGCAGCTATGAAGTGGACACTGAAGCTTTCTTT. Translation: CASSYEVDTEAFF.

The rearrangement joins TRBV14 to TRBJ2-5; 7 positions match TRBD1. The CDR3 extends over 16 amino acids. The V gene end was trimmed by 4 bases and the J gene end by 5 bases; junction bases not matched to a gene: 13. CDR1 and CDR2 (germline): SGHDN, FVKESK. DNA of the CDR3: TGTGCCAGCAGCCCTGAGGGCCGACAGGGCAGGGAGACCCAGTACTTC. Amino acid sequence: CASSPEGRQGRETQYF.